Each of the 32 T cell receptor beta chains below was sequenced from the same sample in a study of blood T cell repertoires in COVID-19. Assay used: immunoSEQ multiplex PCR; TCRdb lists only in-frame clones, some missing. The sample holds hundreds of thousands of clones; about 85% are singletons and the top ten take roughly 1.9%. The sample consisted of PBMCs or T cells enriched from blood (not recorded which). The receptors stem from a woman under 30 with acute COVID-19.

The V gene is TRBV19, the J gene TRBJ1-1; perhaps TRBD1 as D (5 bases). V lost 5 bases, J lost 4 bases, and 17 bases lay in between. The CDR3 contains 15 residues. Germline lookup yields CDR1 LNHDA and CDR2 SQIVND (reference sequence). The CDR3 sequence: CASSAGIFVSTEAFF. The CDR3 DNA sequence: TGTGCCAGTAGTGCAGGGATTTTCGTCAGCACTGAAGCTTTCTTT.

The rearrangement uses TRBV27 and TRBJ1-2; D call uncertain. The CDR3 length is 13 residues. Per the germline V gene, CDR1 is MNHEY and CDR2 is SMNVEV (reference sequence). V was clipped by 2 bases and J by 2 bases, with 6 bases between them. This CDR3 is CASSLGQNYGYTF. The CDR3 nucleotides read TGTGCCAGCAGTTTAGGGCAGAACTATGGCTACACCTTC.

To note about this clone: The identical CDR3 is also encoded by other nucleotide sequences in the sample. V usage is TRBV27 and J usage is TRBJ1-1, with a tentative D call TRBD1 (6 bases). The germline gives CDR1 MNHEY, CDR2 SMNVEV (reference sequence). This CDR3 spans 12 amino acids. V was cut by 6 bases and J by 4 bases, with 9 bases left in between. Here the CDR3 DNA reads TGTGCCAGCAGCCAAGGGGGCACTGAAGCTTTCTTT. It is translated as CASSQGGTEAFF.

The rearrangement uses TRBV5-8 and TRBJ2-7; possible D gene TRBD1, 6 bases. The CDR3 consists of 14 residues. V was clipped by 2 bases and J by 1 base, with 10 bases between them. Germline V gene lookup returns CDR1 SGHTS and CDR2 YDEGEE. The chain's CDR3 is CASSFRQGSYEQYF. The CDR3 DNA sequence: TGTGCCAGCAGCTTTCGCCAGGGGTCCTACGAGCAGTACTTC. Supplemented by reference TRBV5-8 and TRBJ2-7, the full variable domain reads EAGVTQSPTHLIKTRGQQATLRCSPISGHTSVYWYQQALGLGLQFLLWYDEGEERNRGNFPPRFSGRQFPNYSSELNVNALELEDSALYLCASSFRQGSYEQYFGPGTRLTVT.

The rearrangement uses TRBV29-1 and TRBJ2-6, with a possible D match to TRBD2 (5 bases). Trimming removed 4 bases at V and 0 bases at J, with 7 bases between. There are 14 residues in the CDR3. Germline CDR1 is SQVTM and CDR2 is ANQGSEA. The CDR3 nucleotides are TGCAGCGTTGGAGGGTACTCTGGGGCCAACGTCCTGACTTTC. Protein product: CSVGGYSGANVLTF.

The chain combines TRBV18 with TRBJ2-3; unclear D gene. Trimming shortened V by 8 bases and J by 5 bases, and 14 bases separated the two germline ends. The CDR3 is 13 amino acids. CDR1 and CDR2 (germline): KGHSH, LQKENI. The chain's CDR3 is CASERSTGDTQYF. CDR3 coding DNA: TGTGCCAGCGAAAGAAGTACGGGAGATACGCAGTATTTT.

The rearrangement links TRBV28 to TRBJ1-2; TRBD1 aligns across 7 bases. Germline CDR1 is MDHEN and CDR2 is SYDVKM. V lost 1 base, J lost 9 bases, and 8 bases stayed unmatched. The length of the CDR3 is 14 residues. CDR3 sequence: CASSLLGGGLRYTF. CDR3 DNA: TGTGCCAGCAGTTTATTAGGGGGCGGGTTGCGCTACACCTTC.

The CDR3, as DNA: TGTGCCACCAGCAGAGACAGGACAACCTACGAGCAGTACTTC. Protein product: CATSRDRTTYEQYF. V usage is TRBV15 and J usage is TRBJ2-7; a weak D match, TRBD1 (5 bases). The CDR3 spans 14 residues. CDR1 and CDR2 (germline): LNHNV, YYDKDF (reference sequence). V dropped 0 bases and J dropped 2 bases, with 8 bases sitting between them.

The sample holds one count of this clone. The genes are TRBV29-1 and TRBJ1-1, with D possibly TRBD1 on 5 matching bases. Looked up from germline, CDR1 is SQVTM and CDR2 is ANQGSEA. This CDR3 spans 13 amino acids. V was trimmed by 8 bases and J by 5 bases, leaving 18 bases between them. The CDR3 DNA reads as TGCAGCCTCATGGGTCAGGGTGGGACTGAAGCTTTCTTT. It is translated as CSLMGQGGTEAFF.

The chain carries TRBV7-9 and TRBJ1-1; D is perhaps TRBD1 (6 bases). Per germline, CDR1 SEHNR and CDR2 FQNEAQ (reference sequence). This CDR3 is 14 amino acids long. V lost 6 bases and J 5 bases, leaving 16 bases between the germline ends. CDR3 loop: CASSLQGSFTEAFF. The CDR3 DNA reads TGTGCCAGCAGTTTACAGGGTAGCTTTACTGAAGCTTTCTTT.

The chain uses TRBV6-2 or TRBV6-3 and TRBJ2-7; 7 bases fit TRBD2. The CDR3 runs to 17 residues. CDR1 MNHEY and CDR2 SVGEGT come from the germline V gene. Unmatched junction bases numbered 12, after V lost 2 bases and J lost 2 bases. The CDR3 here is CASSYGSVLRGAYEQYF. CDR3 sequence (DNA): TGTGCCAGCAGTTACGGGTCCGTATTACGGGGGGCCTACGAGCAGTACTTC.

This clone was detected once. This sequence joins TRBV15 and TRBJ2-6, with a tentative D call TRBD2 (6 bases). The CDR3 covers 15 residues. The V gene lost 3 bases and the J gene lost 5 bases, with 11 bases spanning the gap. Germline CDR1 is LNHNV and CDR2 is YYDKDF (reference sequence). CDR3 DNA sequence: TGTGCCACCAGCAGGCGGGATCAGAGGGCCAACGTCCTGACTTTC. Its protein is CATSRRDQRANVLTF.

V is TRBV5-4 and J is TRBJ2-7; D is perhaps TRBD1 (6 bases). The CDR3 loop spans 15 amino acids. The germline V and J ends were trimmed by 1 base and 4 bases, with 15 bases remaining between them. Germline CDR1 reads SGHNT; CDR2 reads YYREEE (reference sequence). CDR3 sequence reads: CASSLIPGDRYEQYF. Here the CDR3 DNA reads TGTGCCAGCAGCTTGATCCCAGGGGACCGATACGAGCAGTACTTC.

The chain has TRBV2 and TRBJ1-5; possible D gene TRBD1, 6 bases. V lost 5 bases and J lost 3, with 8 bases in between. CDR1 SNHLY and CDR2 FYNNEI come from the germline V gene. This CDR3 comprises 13 residues. The CDR3 DNA sequence: TGTGCCAGCAGTCGGGACAACAATCAGCCCCAGCATTTT. It codes for CASSRDNNQPQHF. The variable domain in full, completed from reference TRBV2 and TRBJ1-5, reads EPEVTQTPSHQVTQMGQEVILRCVPISNHLYFYWYRQILGQKVEFLVSFYNNEISEKSEIFDDQFSVERPDGSNFTLKIRSTKLEDSAMYFCASSRDNNQPQHFGDGTRLSIL.

The chain joins TRBV3-1 (or the pseudogene TRBV3-2) to TRBJ1-2, with a weak D call TRBD1 (6 bases). Trimming took off 5 bases at V and 2 bases at J, with 15 bases between the two ends. Looked up from germline, CDR1 is LGHDT and CDR2 is YNNKEL (reference sequence). The CDR3 contains 15 residues. The CDR3 here is CASSEDSRFNYGYTF. Written as DNA, the CDR3 is TGTGCCAGCAGCGAGGACAGTCGATTCAACTATGGCTACACCTTC.

Only one count was recorded for this clone. The V call is TRBV28, the J call TRBJ2-7; 8 bases align to TRBD1. The CDR3 has 15 amino acids. V trimming: 6 bases; J trimming: 1 base; junction bases outside the gene matches: 8. Looked up from germline, CDR1 is MDHEN and CDR2 is SYDVKM. The CDR3: CASRTRTGKSYEQYF. The CDR3 DNA reads as TGTGCCAGCAGAACCAGGACAGGGAAATCCTACGAGCAGTACTTC.

The gene calls are TRBV9 and TRBJ2-3; 9 bases agree with TRBD2. The junction had 11 bases not matched to a gene; V was cut back by 0 bases and J by 6 bases. The CDR3 totals 17 residues. The V gene's germline CDR1 is SGDLS and CDR2 YYNGEE. The CDR3 DNA reads as TGTGCCAGCAGCGTAGTGACTGGCGGGGGGGCTGCGGATACGCAGTATTTT. Translating it yields CASSVVTGGGAADTQYF.

The chain couples TRBV14 to TRBJ2-5, with D possibly being TRBD2 (5 bases). This CDR3 has 14 amino acids. Trimming removed 3 bases from V and 4 bases from J, with 12 bases in between. CDR1 and CDR2 (germline): SGHDN, FVKESK. The CDR3 DNA follows: TGTGCCAGCAGCCATCCCGGTGCGGGAGAGACCCAGTACTTC. As protein: CASSHPGAGETQYF.

This rearrangement joins TRBV7-9 to TRBJ2-7; possible D gene TRBD2, 5 bases. This CDR3 region has 13 residues. Germline CDR1 and CDR2: SEHNR and FQNEAQ (reference sequence). Trimming shortened V by 5 bases and J by 4 bases, and 12 bases separated the two germline ends. The CDR3 DNA sequence: TGTGCCAGCAGCCCCTCCCGGGGATACGAGCAGTACTTC. It is translated as CASSPSRGYEQYF.

In its sample, this clone was seen once. The chain couples TRBV2 to TRBJ1-6; 7 bases fit TRBD1. The J segment lost 7 bases and the V segment lost 4 bases, leaving 4 bases of the junction unmatched. CDR3 length: 14 amino acids. CDR1 SNHLY and CDR2 FYNNEI come from the germline V gene. This CDR3 reads CASSVRGPNSPLHF. CDR3 nucleotide sequence: TGTGCCAGCAGTGTTAGGGGGCCAAATTCACCCCTCCACTTT.

The CDR3 coding sequence is TGCGCCAGCAGCTTTGATAGCGGGGGGACCTACGAGCAGTACTTC. It codes for CASSFDSGGTYEQYF. The chain combines TRBV5-1 with TRBJ2-7; 10 nucleotides align to TRBD2. Trimming removed 2 bases from V and 2 bases from J; junction bases left unmatched: 4. Germline lookup yields CDR1 SGHRS and CDR2 YFSETQ. The CDR3 is 15 residues long.

J is TRBJ1-4 and V is TRBV13; 8 bases agree with TRBD1. The CDR3 covers 15 residues. CDR1 is PRHDT and CDR2 is FYEKMQ in the germline V gene (reference sequence). Trimming removed 2 bases from V and 6 bases from J; junction bases left unmatched: 5. The CDR3: CASSLWGQEDEKLFF. The CDR3 DNA follows: TGTGCCAGCAGCTTATGGGGACAGGAAGATGAAAAACTGTTTTTT. The complete variable domain, with remaining parts taken from reference TRBV13 and TRBJ1-4, reads AAGVIQSPRHLIKEKRETATLKCYPIPRHDTVYWYQQGPGQDPQFLISFYEKMQSDKGSIPDRFSAQQFSDYHSELNMSSLELGDSALYFCASSLWGQEDEKLFFGSGTQLSVL.

V usage is TRBV4-1 and J usage is TRBJ2-1, with D perhaps TRBD1 (6 bases). Trimming took off 3 bases at V and 7 bases at J, with 13 bases between the two ends. Germline V CDR1 and CDR2: MGHRA, YSYEKL. This CDR3 has 14 amino acids. In DNA, the CDR3 is TGCGCCAGCAGCCATCCTGGACAGACAAATGAGCAGTTCTTC. It is translated as CASSHPGQTNEQFF.

The chain couples TRBV5-6 to TRBJ2-2, with D maybe TRBD2 (6 bases). This CDR3 is built from 12 residues. CDR1 and CDR2 from the germline V gene are SGHDT and YYEEEE. V was clipped by 6 bases and J by 6 bases, with 9 bases between them. The CDR3 sequence is CASKEGPGELFF. The CDR3 DNA follows: TGTGCCAGCAAGGAGGGACCCGGGGAGCTGTTTTTT.

The chain joins TRBV28 to TRBJ1-2; D uncertain. The CDR3 contains 16 residues. Germline loops: CDR1 MDHEN, CDR2 SYDVKM. V lost 2 bases and J lost 4, with 17 bases in between. CDR3 protein: CASSLHVRGDTYGYTF. CDR3 nucleotides: TGTGCCAGCAGTTTACATGTGAGAGGAGATACCTATGGCTACACCTTC.

The J gene is TRBJ2-7, the V gene TRBV4-1, with unresolved D. Trimming shortened V by 1 base and J by 2 bases, and 6 bases separated the two germline ends. Germline V lookup: CDR1 MGHRA, CDR2 YSYEKL. The CDR3 spans 13 residues. CDR3 sequence: CASSQGGTYEQYF. DNA for the CDR3: TGCGCCAGCAGCCAAGGCGGAACCTACGAGCAGTACTTC.

This chain uses TRBV2 with TRBJ1-2; TRBD1 is a possible D gene (6 bases). V lost 5 bases and J lost 4, with 17 bases in between. CDR3 length: 15 residues. CDR1 and CDR2 (germline): SNHLY, FYNNEI. CDR3 sequence reads: CASSPGHTTIYGYTF. DNA for the CDR3: TGTGCCAGCAGTCCGGGACACACCACGATCTATGGCTACACCTTC.

The chain joins TRBV5-1 to TRBJ1-2; 7 positions agree with TRBD1. The trim removed 0 bases at V and 2 bases at J, leaving 7 bases unmatched. The CDR3 loop spans 16 amino acids. CDR1 and CDR2 (germline): SGHRS, YFSETQ. This chain's CDR3 is CASSLVPTGRNYGYTF. The CDR3 DNA follows: TGCGCCAGCAGCTTGGTCCCGACAGGGAGGAACTATGGCTACACCTTC.

The rearrangement links TRBV6-5 to TRBJ2-7; D might be TRBD1 (6 bases). Germline V CDR1 and CDR2: MNHEY, SVGAGI. V lost 6 bases and J 5 bases, leaving 17 bases between the germline ends. The CDR3 extends over 14 amino acids. The CDR3 nucleotides are TGTGCCAGCAGCCAGAATATCAGGGACAACGAGCAGTACTTC. Residues: CASSQNIRDNEQYF.

The chain carries TRBV21-1 and TRBJ1-2; the table's D gene call, TRBD1, was not cross checked with the DNA. TRBV21-1 is given as a pseudogene. The CDR3 sequence is 15 residues long. CDR3 coding DNA: TGTGCCAGCAGGATTGAGGAGGCAGGGGGCTGTGGCTACACCTTC. Translating it yields CASRIEEAGGCGYTF.

The chain uses TRBV11-2 and TRBJ1-2; TRBD1 matches at 7 bases. J gave up 3 bases and V 5 bases, and 6 bases lay outside the gene matches. CDR1 is SGHAT and CDR2 is FQNNGV in the germline V gene. This CDR3 spans 14 amino acids. CDR3 nucleotide sequence: TGTGCCAGCAGCCCAAGGGACAGTCACTATGGCTACACCTTC. Protein: CASSPRDSHYGYTF.

CDR3 amino acids: CASGPQGANQPQHF. The CDR3, as DNA: TGTGCCAGCGGTCCACAGGGGGCGAATCAGCCCCAGCATTTT. The chain employs TRBV9 and TRBJ1-5; 9 nucleotides match TRBD1. CDR1 is SGDLS, CDR2 YYNGEE, per germline. The CDR3 is 14 residues long. V dropped 7 bases and J dropped 4; count of bases not matched to a gene: 6.